This T cell receptor (beta chain) was identified in a study of CD8 T cells in ankylosing spondylitis. General study points: What seemed typical of ankylosing spondylitis blood was a TCR beta motif built from 7 or 8 highly homologous variants. Certain motif variants had earlier been reported in reactive arthritis synovial fluid and blood. From matched ankylosing spondylitis synovial fluid, disease-linked clones were reportedly recovered at significantly enriched levels.

The CDR3 length is 14 residues. V was clipped by 2 bases and J by 7 bases, with 15 bases between them. The germline gives CDR1 LGHNA, CDR2 YNFKEQ. Quantitative 5'-RACE with molecular barcodes produced the TCR beta libraries. From the 5' RACE reads, TCRdb called clonotypes with MiXCR, one entry per CDR3 protein. Here the sample spans just under 350,000 distinct CDR3 sequences, approximately 15% being singletons. With respect to this clonotype: Its antigen is not identified.

The receptor was derived from a male donor with ankylosing spondylitis or in good health (not recorded which). This chain joins TRBV4-2 and TRBJ2-7, with D unresolved. The sequenced sample consisted of blood, either unsorted or a sorted T cell fraction (not recorded which). The CDR3 nucleotides are TGTGCCAGCAGCCAATCAAGCCTGGCTGGAGAGCAGTACTTC. Its protein is CASSQSSLAGEQYF.